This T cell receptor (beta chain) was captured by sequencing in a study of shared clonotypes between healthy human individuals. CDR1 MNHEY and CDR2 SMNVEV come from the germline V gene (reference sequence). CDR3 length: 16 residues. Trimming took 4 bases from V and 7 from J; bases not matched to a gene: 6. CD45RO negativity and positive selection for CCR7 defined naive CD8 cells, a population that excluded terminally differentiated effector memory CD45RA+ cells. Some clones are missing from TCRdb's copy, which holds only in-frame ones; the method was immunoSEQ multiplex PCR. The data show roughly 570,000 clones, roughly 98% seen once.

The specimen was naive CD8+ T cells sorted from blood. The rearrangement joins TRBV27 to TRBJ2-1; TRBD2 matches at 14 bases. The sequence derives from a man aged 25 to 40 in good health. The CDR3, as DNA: TGTGCCAGCAGTTCGCTCGGGACTAGCGGGAGTAATGAGCAGTTCTTC. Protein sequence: CASSSLGTSGSNEQFF.